A single sample gave rise to the 27 T cell receptor beta chains below, sequenced in a study of chemoradiotherapy in HPV16-positive cancers (dated by TCRdb to between 2020 and 2023). Library generation was performed with the immunoSEQ multiplex PCR assay. In its TCRdb copy, this immuneACCESS table keeps in-frame sequences only and misses some clones. Where compared with another copy, unresolved V genes explain less than half of these, and the others have no known cause. Recorded for this sample are 2,900 or so clones; more than 85% of them occurred a single time. Roughly 4.2% of the sample goes to the ten largest clones. The sequencing here drew on tumor tissue, taken from a patient who underwent chemoradiotherapy. These receptors were obtained from a human donor with HPV-associated anogenital cancer.

The chain recombines TRBV4-2 with TRBJ1-5; possible D gene TRBD1, 5 bases. The CDR3 length is 15 residues. CDR1 and CDR2 (germline): LGHNA, YNFKEQ. The V end was cut by 3 bases, the J end by 0 bases, with 9 bases between. CDR3 protein: CASSQDIFSNQPQHF. CDR3 nucleotides: TGTGCCAGCAGCCAGGACATTTTTAGCAATCAGCCCCAGCATTTT.

The chain joins TRBV4-1 to TRBJ1-2; a possible D gene is TRBD1 (5 bases). Between the trimmed V and J ends, which lost 4 bases and 0 bases, there was a span of 18 bases. The CDR3 runs to 17 residues. CDR1 is MGHRA and CDR2 is YSYEKL in the germline V gene. CDR3 residues: CASSPSSRDRANYGYTF. CDR3 bases: TGCGCCAGCAGCCCCTCTAGTAGAGACAGAGCTAACTATGGCTACACCTTC.

The gene calls are TRBV11-2 and TRBJ1-1; D is undetermined. CDR3 size: 13 residues. Trimming stripped 3 bases from V and 4 bases from J, with 9 bases between. The germline gives CDR1 SGHAT, CDR2 FQNNGV. DNA for the CDR3: TGTGCCAGCAGCTTTTATGAGGGCACTGAAGCTTTCTTT. The encoded protein is CASSFYEGTEAFF.

V usage is TRBV6-5 and J usage is TRBJ1-2, with D perhaps matching TRBD1 (6 bases). Per germline, CDR1 MNHEY and CDR2 SVGAGI. Between the trimmed V and J ends, which lost 4 bases and 3 bases, there was a span of 15 bases. The CDR3 spans 15 residues. CDR3 residues: CASSSQGRGYYGYTF. The CDR3 bases are TGTGCCAGCAGTTCACAGGGTAGGGGCTACTATGGCTACACCTTC.

This clone was observed once. The genes are TRBV11-2 and TRBJ1-5; perhaps TRBD1 as D (6 bases). V lost 4 bases and J lost 7, with 14 bases in between. Germline assignment: CDR1 SGHAT and CDR2 FQNNGV. The CDR3 contains 14 residues. DNA for the CDR3: TGTGCCAGCAGCTCAGGGGCAGATAGACAGCCCCAGCATTTT. Translated, it gives CASSSGADRQPQHF.

CDR3: CASSEGLGGAGADEQYV. CDR3 bases: TGTGCCAGCAGTGAAGGTCTTGGGGGCGCAGGGGCGGACGAGCAGTACGTC. The chain has TRBV6-1 and TRBJ2-7, with D perhaps TRBD1 (6 bases). V was shortened by 1 base and J by 5 bases, with 21 bases between the two germline ends. The CDR3 runs to 17 residues. Per germline, CDR1 MNHNS and CDR2 SASEGT.

This clone was found once. The chain uses TRBV5-4 and TRBJ2-5, with 14 positions matching TRBD2. With V trimmed by 0 bases and J by 4 bases, 2 bases remained unmatched. Germline assignment: CDR1 SGHNT and CDR2 YYREEE (reference sequence). This CDR3 is 16 amino acids long. CDR3 DNA: TGTGCCAGCAGCTTGGGGGGACTAGCGGGGGCAGAGACCCAGTACTTC. Its translation is CASSLGGLAGAETQYF.

The chain links TRBV18 to TRBJ1-2, with D tentatively TRBD1 (6 bases). The germline CDR1 and CDR2 sequences are KGHSH and LQKENI. V was pared by 6 bases and J by 3 bases, with 11 bases between. The CDR3 spans 13 residues. The chain's CDR3 is CASSSTGYYGYTF. CDR3 DNA: TGTGCCAGCTCGTCAACAGGGTACTATGGCTACACCTTC.

This chain uses TRBV11-2 with TRBJ2-3; 11 bases are a match to TRBD2. Germline trimming cut 5 bases from V and 9 bases from J; bases unmatched to any gene: 7. The germline V gene has CDR1 SGHAT and CDR2 FQNNGV. The CDR3 is made up of 14 amino acids. The CDR3 nucleotides are TGTGCCAGCAGCCCGGGGACTAGCGGAAAGACGCAGTATTTT. It encodes CASSPGTSGKTQYF. The variable domain in full, with the rest retrieved from reference TRBV11-2 and TRBJ2-3, is EAGVAQSPRYKIIEKRQSVAFWCNPISGHATLYWYQQILGQGPKLLIQFQNNGVVDDSQLPKDRFSAERLKGVDSTLKIQPAKLEDSAVYLCASSPGTSGKTQYFGPGTRLTVL.

In DNA form, the CDR3 reads TGTGCCAGCAGCTTTGCCTCGAACTTAGCGGGAGAGAACACCGGGGAGCTGTTTTTT. Translation: CASSFASNLAGENTGELFF. The chain joins TRBV7-9 to TRBJ2-2, with 9 bases lining up with TRBD2. The CDR3 is 19 residues long. The junction had 12 bases not matched to a gene; V was cut back by 3 bases and J by 1 base. Germline V gene lookup returns CDR1 SEHNR and CDR2 FQNEAQ (reference sequence).

On this clone itself: A junction end diverges from the germline sequence, so it may reflect a read error. This chain uses TRBV5-8 with TRBJ2-3, with D unresolved. CDR1 is SGHTS and CDR2 is YDEGEE in the germline V gene. This CDR3 is 13 amino acids long. Here the CDR3 reads CACSPRRGDTQYF. For the CDR3, the DNA is TGTGCCTGCAGCCCTAGACGAGGAGATACGCAGTATTTT.

The rearrangement uses TRBV7-2 and TRBJ2-2, with D tentatively TRBD1 (6 bases). The germline gives CDR1 SGHTA, CDR2 FQGNSA. V was cut by 5 bases and J by 6 bases, with 13 bases left in between. This CDR3 contains 14 residues. The CDR3 sequence: CASSHDGTSGELFF. As DNA, the CDR3 is TGTGCCAGCAGCCATGATGGGACATCCGGGGAGCTGTTTTTT. Using reference TRBV7-2 and TRBJ2-2 for the parts outside the CDR3, the full variable domain is GAGVSQSPSNKVTEKGKDVELRCDPISGHTALYWYRQSLGQGLEFLIYFQGNSAPDKSGLPSDRFSAERTGGSVSTLTIQRTQQEDSAVYLCASSHDGTSGELFFGEGSRLTVL.

This clone was found once. J is TRBJ2-5 and V is TRBV18, with 7 bases that match TRBD1. V lost 4 bases and J lost 2; bases outside the gene matches: 1. Per germline, CDR1 KGHSH and CDR2 LQKENI. The CDR3 extends over 13 amino acids. This chain's CDR3 is CASSRDRQETQYF. CDR3 nucleotide sequence: TGTGCCAGCTCACGGGACAGACAAGAGACCCAGTACTTC.

The chain carries TRBV4-1 and TRBJ1-3; D remains ambiguous. The CDR3 extends over 18 amino acids. CDR1 MGHRA and CDR2 YSYEKL come from the germline V gene. Between the trimmed V and J ends, which lost 0 bases and 0 bases, there was a span of 15 bases. This CDR3 reads CASSQDRSGFRSGNTIYF. The CDR3 coding sequence is TGCGCCAGCAGCCAAGATCGTTCGGGGTTTCGCTCTGGAAACACCATATATTTT.

V usage is TRBV11-2 and J usage is TRBJ2-5; tentatively, D is TRBD1 or TRBD2 (5 bases each). The germline CDR1 and CDR2 sequences are SGHAT and FQNNGV. There are 13 residues in the CDR3. Trimming shortened V by 5 bases and J by 7 bases, and 14 bases separated the two germline ends. CDR3 protein: CASSRGRQGTQYF. Here the CDR3 DNA reads TGTGCCAGCAGCCGGGGACGCCAGGGGACCCAGTACTTC.

This rearrangement joins TRBV5-5 to TRBJ2-7, with 9 nucleotides matching TRBD1. The junction had 9 bases not matched to a gene; V was cut back by 4 bases and J by 7 bases. This CDR3 spans 14 amino acids. Germline V gene lookup returns CDR1 SGHKS and CDR2 YYEKEE (reference sequence). The CDR3 is CASSDTGTGREQYV. The CDR3 DNA is TGTGCCAGCAGCGACACCGGGACAGGGAGGGAGCAGTACGTC.

This sequence joins TRBV6-5 and TRBJ2-7, with 8 bases that match TRBD1. CDR1 and CDR2 from the germline V gene are MNHEY and SVGAGI. The junction had 13 bases not matched to a gene; V was cut back by 6 bases and J by 6 bases. The CDR3 runs to 15 residues. The CDR3 DNA is TGTGCCAGCAGCCCCTCCGAGACAGGGGAGGTCGAGCAGTACTTC. This codes for CASSPSETGEVEQYF.

The chain recombines TRBV20-1 with TRBJ1-2; D unresolved. The CDR3 has 11 amino acids. Trimming cost V 0 bases and J 8 bases, with 7 bases left between them. The V gene's germline CDR1 is DFQATT and CDR2 SNEGSKA (reference sequence). CDR3 in amino acids: CSARDNSGYTF. The CDR3 DNA follows: TGCAGTGCTAGAGACAATTCCGGCTACACCTTC.

The gene calls are TRBV30 and TRBJ2-3; no clear D. The CDR3 contains 13 residues. V lost 6 bases and J 0 bases, leaving 10 bases between the germline ends. Per germline, CDR1 GTSNPN and CDR2 SVGIG (reference sequence). CDR3 amino acids: CACSTVSTDTQYF. The CDR3 DNA follows: TGTGCCTGTAGCACCGTAAGCACAGATACGCAGTATTTT.

This clone was seen only once. The V gene is TRBV14, the J gene TRBJ2-2, with D maybe TRBD2 (6 bases). V lost 3 bases to trimming and J lost 10 bases, with 9 bases between them. Germline V lookup: CDR1 SGHDN, CDR2 FVKESK. CDR3 length: 12 residues. CDR3 DNA sequence: TGTGCCAGCAGCCAGGGCGGGGTGGAGCTGTTTTTT. This translates into CASSQGGVELFF.

This clone has more than one count but fewer than ten. This chain uses TRBV9 with TRBJ2-3, with TRBD2 matching over 11 bases. The CDR3 runs to 15 residues. Germline CDR1 reads SGDLS; CDR2 reads YYNGEE. J was trimmed by 2 bases and V by 3 bases; bases with no gene match: 2. For the CDR3, the DNA is TGTGCCAGCAGCGGTAGCGGGAGGGTCACAGATACGCAGTATTTT. It codes for CASSGSGRVTDTQYF.

This chain joins TRBV18 and TRBJ2-1, with D perhaps TRBD2 (6 bases). Germline values: CDR1 KGHSH, CDR2 LQKENI. This CDR3 is built from 13 residues. The ends were cut back, 6 bases at V and 4 bases at J, with 10 bases in the middle. This chain's CDR3 is CASSGTSYNEQFF. In DNA, the CDR3 is TGTGCCAGCTCCGGGACTTCTTACAATGAGCAGTTCTTC.

V and J are TRBV7-2 and TRBJ2-5; D tentatively reads TRBD1 or TRBD2 (5 bases each). The ends were cut back, 2 bases at V and 4 bases at J, with 11 bases in the middle. This CDR3 has 14 amino acids. CDR1 and CDR2 (germline): SGHTA, FQGNSA. The CDR3, as DNA: TGTGCCAGCAGCTTATCGGGGCCGGGAGAGACCCAGTACTTC. Amino acid sequence: CASSLSGPGETQYF. Combining the CDR3 with reference TRBV7-2 and TRBJ2-5 gives the whole variable domain GAGVSQSPSNKVTEKGKDVELRCDPISGHTALYWYRQSLGQGLEFLIYFQGNSAPDKSGLPSDRFSAERTGGSVSTLTIQRTQQEDSAVYLCASSLSGPGETQYFGPGTRLLVL.

V and J are TRBV6-1 and TRBJ1-2; 9 bases match TRBD1. The germline V gene encodes CDR1 MNHNS and CDR2 SASEGT. The CDR3 totals 13 residues. Trimming took 4 bases from V and 7 from J; bases not matched to a gene: 4. The chain's CDR3 is CASSGDRGAGYTF. For the CDR3, the DNA is TGTGCCAGCAGTGGCGACAGGGGGGCTGGCTACACCTTC.

The rearrangement links TRBV5-4 to TRBJ1-1; maybe TRBD1 (6 bases). CDR3 length: 14 amino acids. Germline V CDR1 and CDR2: SGHNT, YYREEE (reference sequence). Between the trimmed V and J ends, which lost 5 bases and 4 bases, there was a span of 15 bases. CDR3 protein: CASRSGESGTEAFF. The CDR3 nucleotides are TGTGCCAGCAGATCAGGGGAGTCGGGCACTGAAGCTTTCTTT.

The rearrangement joins TRBV7-3 to TRBJ2-5, with D uncertain. This CDR3 is 13 amino acids long. Trimming pared 3 bases from V and 1 base from J, leaving 6 bases between. The germline CDR1 and CDR2 sequences are SGHTA and FQGTGA. The CDR3 spells CASSLGIQETQYF. In DNA form, the CDR3 reads TGTGCCAGCAGCTTGGGAATCCAAGAGACCCAGTACTTC.

This clone has just one count. CDR3 in amino acids: CASSRDFLVTDTQYF. CDR3 nucleotides: TGCGCCAGCAGCAGGGACTTCCTGGTCACAGATACGCAGTATTTT. This rearrangement joins TRBV4-3 to TRBJ2-3; D might be TRBD2 (6 bases). This CDR3 region has 15 residues. Trimming pared 5 bases from V and 2 bases from J, leaving 14 bases between. Germline V gene data show CDR1 as LGHNA and CDR2 as YSLEER.